These 23 T cell receptor beta chains came from one sample sequenced in a study of T cell repertoires in cytomegalovirus infection. No antigen is known for these receptors. One entry per CDR3 protein, called by TCRdb with MiXCR from the reads. The sample yields 900,000 to 950,000 distinct CDR3 sequences, approximately 31% seen once. The sequencing here drew on cultured CD8+ T cells from PBMCs, taken from culture after CMV antigen stimulation. The receptors were sampled from a human donor in good health (CMV status not recorded). Some clones in this sample may be carry-over from other donors' samples.

This clonotype was observed a handful of times. V gene TRBV6-6 combines with J gene TRBJ1-2; perhaps TRBD1 as D (5 bases). The V end lost 4 bases, the J end lost 6 bases, and 12 bases lay between the germline ends. From germline, CDR1 is MNHNY and CDR2 SVGAGI (reference sequence). This CDR3 is 13 amino acids long. The DNA of the CDR3 is TGTGCCAGCAGTTCCCTTCGACAGCATGGCTACACCTTC. It is translated as CASSSLRQHGYTF.

This clonotype was observed a handful of times. A read error may produce the germline difference seen at one junction end. The V gene is TRBV7-7, the J gene TRBJ2-3; 9 positions agree with TRBD2. The CDR3 contains 16 residues. Per germline, CDR1 SSHAT and CDR2 FNYEAQ (reference sequence). The chain's CDR3 is CASSLGGGAWTDTQYF. In nucleotides, the CDR3 is TGTGCTAGCAGCCTAGGCGGGGGGGCTTGGACAGATACGCAGTATTTT.

As regards this clonotype: A much larger clone lies a single base off, so this may be a read error. Without the conserved terminal phenylalanine or tryptophan, this CDR3 likely stems from a read error. The V gene is TRBV12-3 or TRBV12-4, the J gene TRBJ2-5, with a tentative D call TRBD2 (5 bases). CDR3 length: 15 amino acids. With 1 base removed from V and 0 bases from J, the gap between germline ends came to 9 bases. CDR3: CASSLEASNQETQYS. The CDR3 DNA is TGTGCCAGCAGTTTAGAGGCTAGCAACCAAGAGACCCAGTACTCC.

The chain recombines TRBV20-1 with TRBJ2-7; 8 bases line up with TRBD1. With V trimmed by 8 bases and J by 1 base, 4 bases remained unmatched. CDR1 is DFQATT, CDR2 SNEGSKA, per germline (reference sequence). This CDR3 has 12 amino acids. CDR3 DNA: TGCAGTTTACAGGGGGATTCCTACGAGCAGTACTTC. The encoded protein is CSLQGDSYEQYF.

In this sample, this clonotype turned up a few times. The rearrangement uses TRBV15 and TRBJ2-3; the match to TRBD2 covers 11 bases. Germline trimming cut 0 bases from V and 5 bases from J; bases unmatched to any gene: 4. The CDR3 has 16 amino acids. In germline, CDR1 is LNHNV, CDR2 YYDKDF (reference sequence). The CDR3 DNA sequence: TGTGCCACCAGCAGAGATAGCGGGGGGGCCCTAGATACGCAGTATTTT. Its protein is CATSRDSGGALDTQYF.

At least ten counts were recorded for this clonotype. The chain uses TRBV7-2 and TRBJ2-3; 10 bases map to TRBD2. Germline V gives CDR1 SGHTA, CDR2 FQGNSA. The CDR3 has 17 amino acids. Trimming cost V 2 bases and J 5 bases; bases outside gene matches: 10. The CDR3, as DNA: TGTGCCAGCAGCTTAATACCAAGCGGGGGGGCCCTAGATACGCAGTATTTT. The encoded protein is CASSLIPSGGALDTQYF.

This clonotype occurred a few times. The rearrangement uses TRBV28 and TRBJ1-2, with D tentatively TRBD1 (6 bases). CDR1 MDHEN and CDR2 SYDVKM come from the germline V gene. The CDR3 extends over 16 amino acids. The V end was cut by 7 bases, the J end by 3 bases, with 21 bases between. The CDR3: CASNRQAARGDYGYTF. As DNA, the CDR3 is TGTGCCAGCAACCGACAGGCCGCTCGAGGGGACTATGGCTACACCTTC.

The chain employs TRBV7-2 and TRBJ2-7; 12 nucleotides match TRBD2. CDR1 and CDR2 (germline): SGHTA, FQGNSA. The junction had 4 bases not matched to a gene; V was cut back by 3 bases and J by 4 bases. The CDR3 has 15 amino acids. CDR3 nucleotide sequence: TGTGCCAGCAGCTTGCTAGCGGGGGGGAAATACGAGCAGTACGTC. Translation: CASSLLAGGKYEQYV.

This clonotype has a handful of counts. The chain is built from TRBV19 and TRBJ1-1; TRBD1 is a possible D gene (5 bases). Trimming shortened V by 3 bases and J by 1 base, and 6 bases separated the two germline ends. The CDR3 has 13 amino acids. Germline V gives CDR1 LNHDA, CDR2 SQIVND (reference sequence). CDR3 protein: CASSMRGNTEAFF. The CDR3 region has the DNA TGTGCCAGTAGTATGAGGGGGAACACTGAAGCTTTCTTT. Looking up the rest from reference TRBV19 and TRBJ1-1 gives the full variable domain: DGGITQSPKYLFRKEGQNVTLSCEQNLNHDAMYWYRQDPGQGLRLIYYSQIVNDFQKGDIAEGYSVSREKKESFPLTVTSAQKNPTAFYLCASSMRGNTEAFFGQGTRLTVV.

The CDR3 loop reads CASSQAVIPGIEQYF. In DNA, the CDR3 is TGCGCCAGCAGCCAAGCGGTGATCCCGGGGATCGAGCAGTACTTC. The chain couples TRBV4-1 to TRBJ2-7, with TRBD2 as a possible D gene (5 bases). Trimming cost V 1 base and J 6 bases, with 16 bases left between them. The germline V gene encodes CDR1 MGHRA and CDR2 YSYEKL. This CDR3 spans 15 amino acids.

This clonotype came up a few times. The V and J genes are TRBV5-1 and TRBJ1-1; D uncertain. The CDR3 loop spans 14 amino acids. Germline CDR1 SGHRS, CDR2 YFSETQ. Trimming shortened V by 0 bases and J by 2 bases, and 8 bases separated the two germline ends. DNA for the CDR3: TGCGCCAGCAGCTTGGTCAGAACAAACACTGAAGCTTTCTTT. Amino acids: CASSLVRTNTEAFF.

This clonotype showed up just a few times. The chain links TRBV5-6 to TRBJ2-7, with TRBD1 matching 7 bases. The CDR3 totals 13 residues. Losses at the gene ends were 4 bases for V and 3 bases for J; bases not matched to a gene: 4. Looked up from germline, CDR1 is SGHDT and CDR2 is YYEEEE. CDR3 bases: TGTGCCAGCAGCGGGGGACAGCACTACGAGCAGTACTTC. Translation: CASSGGQHYEQYF.

The CDR3 DNA sequence: TGCGCCAGCAGCCAAGAGCCGAACACTGAAGCTTTCTTT. Translation: CASSQEPNTEAFF. The chain is built from TRBV4-1 and TRBJ1-1; no definite D call. CDR3 length equals 13 residues. The germline gives CDR1 MGHRA, CDR2 YSYEKL. Deletions cut 0 bases from V and 1 base from J, with 3 bases between.

The chain's CDR3 is CASSLLHHGYTF. DNA for the CDR3: TGTGCCAGCAGTCTACTCCACCATGGCTACACCTTC. This chain links TRBV6-2 or TRBV6-3 with TRBJ1-2; unclear D gene. This CDR3 comprises 12 residues. V lost 5 bases, J lost 6 bases, and 10 bases lay in between. From germline, CDR1 is MNHEY and CDR2 SVGEGT.

The chain uses TRBV18 and TRBJ2-4, with D perhaps matching TRBD2 (6 bases). Germline values: CDR1 KGHSH, CDR2 LQKENI. Trimming left V 0 bases short and J 9 bases short, with 9 bases between. CDR3 length: 13 amino acids. Here the CDR3 reads CASSPPEGSIQYF. The CDR3 DNA reads as TGTGCCAGCTCACCACCGGAGGGCAGCATTCAGTACTTC. Together with reference TRBV18 and TRBJ2-4, the CDR3 gives the full variable domain: NAGVMQNPRHLVRRRGQEARLRCSPMKGHSHVYWYRQLPEEGLKFMVYLQKENIIDESGMPKERFSAEFPKEGPSILRIQQVVRGDSAAYFCASSPPEGSIQYFGAGTRLSVL.

The gene calls are TRBV5-1 and TRBJ2-1, with D perhaps TRBD2 (6 bases). CDR3 length: 15 residues. Trimming removed 0 bases at V and 9 bases at J, with 16 bases between. Germline CDR1 reads SGHRS; CDR2 reads YFSETQ. The CDR3 loop reads CASSLGDWAFSEQFF. CDR3 DNA sequence: TGCGCCAGCAGCTTGGGGGACTGGGCGTTTAGTGAGCAGTTCTTC.

This clonotype appeared a few times. The V call is TRBV5-1, the J call TRBJ2-7, with 7 bases identical to TRBD1. CDR3 length equals 18 residues. The junction had 22 bases not matched to a gene; V was cut back by 6 bases and J by 4 bases. CDR1 and CDR2 from the germline V gene are SGHRS and YFSETQ. CDR3: CASKATGLSYTTTYEQYV. The CDR3, as DNA: TGCGCCAGCAAAGCGACAGGGTTGAGTTATACTACCACTTACGAGCAGTACGTC.

The rearrangement uses TRBV6-6 and TRBJ2-5, with no clear D. V was clipped by 2 bases and J by 1 base, with 11 bases between them. The CDR3 length is 15 residues. Looked up from germline, CDR1 is MNHNY and CDR2 is SVGAGI (reference sequence). The CDR3 spells CASSYVWALQETQYF. The CDR3 nucleotides are TGTGCCAGCAGTTACGTTTGGGCCCTCCAAGAGACCCAGTACTTC.

The chain couples TRBV6-6 to TRBJ2-3; perhaps D is TRBD1 or TRBD2 (5 bases each). The V end lost 3 bases, the J end lost 6 bases, and 16 bases lay between the germline ends. Germline CDR1 MNHNY, CDR2 SVGAGI (reference sequence). The CDR3 loop spans 15 amino acids. The CDR3 spells CASSYRDGLKDTQYF. CDR3 in DNA: TGTGCCAGCAGTTATAGGGACGGTTTGAAGGATACGCAGTATTTT.

This clonotype was counted a few times. The CDR3 DNA reads TGCAGTGCGACGGACGGGAGAGAACGTTCACCCCTCCACTTT. Its translation: CSATDGRERSPLHF. V gene TRBV20-1 combines with J gene TRBJ1-6, with D unclear. The germline V gene encodes CDR1 DFQATT and CDR2 SNEGSKA (reference sequence). This CDR3 region has 14 residues. The V end was cut by 6 bases, the J end by 9 bases, with 18 bases between.

CDR3 in DNA: TGCAGTGCTAGAACGGGTCCTGAAGCTTTCTTT. This encodes CSARTGPEAFF. This chain connects TRBV20-1 to TRBJ1-1, with unresolved D. Trimming took 2 bases from V and 6 from J, leaving 7 bases between them. Germline V lookup: CDR1 DFQATT, CDR2 SNEGSKA (reference sequence). There are 11 residues in the CDR3.

This clonotype was seen repeatedly, ten times or more. The chain recombines TRBV19 with TRBJ1-5; perhaps TRBD1 as D (5 bases). CDR1 is LNHDA and CDR2 is SQIVND in the germline V gene (reference sequence). V shed 1 base and J shed 4 bases, with 8 bases lying between them. The CDR3 sequence is 14 residues long. Here the CDR3 DNA reads TGTGCCAGTAGTATAGTCTCAGGGAATCAGCCCCAGCATTTT. Translated: CASSIVSGNQPQHF.

This clonotype was observed a few times. The chain has TRBV7-6 and TRBJ1-4; tentatively, D is TRBD1 (5 bases). CDR1 is SGHVS and CDR2 is FNYEAQ in the germline V gene. Trimming stripped 1 base from V and 3 bases from J, with 9 bases between. The CDR3 covers 15 residues. The CDR3 DNA reads TGTGCCAGCAGCTTAGACGGGGACTCTAATGAAAAACTGTTTTTT. It codes for CASSLDGDSNEKLFF. The variable domain in full, with the rest retrieved from reference TRBV7-6 and TRBJ1-4, is GAGVSQSPRYKVTKRGQDVALRCDPISGHVSLYWYRQALGQGPEFLTYFNYEAQQDKSGLPNDRFSAERPEGSISTLTIQRTEQRDSAMYRCASSLDGDSNEKLFFGSGTQLSVL.